This T cell receptor (beta chain) was sequenced in a study of response to subunit inactivated influenza vaccine. Germline V gives CDR1 SGHTA, CDR2 FQGNSA. There are 13 residues in the CDR3. The V segment lost 5 bases and the J segment 7 bases; nucleotides outside the gene matches: 8. Whole-study findings and limits: The authors suggested that every seasonal influenza vaccination recruits few new T cells.

With regard to this clonotype: Its antigen is undetermined.

TCRdb called the RT-PCR reads again in MiXCR, with one record for every CDR3 protein. This table holds hundreds of thousands of distinct CDR3 sequences, 7.5% to 8.5% found once. The chain uses TRBV7-2 and TRBJ2-7; 7 bases match TRBD2. The TCR comes from a man between 50 and 69 years old who received an inactivated influenza vaccine. The material was PBMCs from blood, obtained less than 30 months after vaccination. The CDR3 reads CASSPLGGSEQYF. The CDR3, as DNA: TGTGCCAGCAGCCCCCTGGGGGGGAGTGAGCAGTACTTC.